The source of this TCR beta chain is a study of T cells after yellow fever vaccination. Study conclusions and caveats: Booster samples showed a return of most primary-vaccination clones (approximately 96% CD4, around 88% CD8). Within FACS-sorted repertoires, abundant clonotypes contaminating from the bulk population could be present. A small proportion of clonotypes was detected in both the CD4 and CD8 compartments.

Using its own MiXCR run on the 5' RACE reads, TCRdb lists one record per CDR3 protein. Among some 250,000 distinct CDR3 sequences listed, about 3.9% were seen once. This clonotype was counted many times. Antigen: not known. The sample consisted of PBMCs, taken 15 days after the yellow fever booster vaccination. The clonotype originates from a man aged 18-30 years who received the YFV17D yellow fever vaccine.

The CDR3 DNA is TGCGCCAGCCGCCTGTCGGACTCTGGAAACACCATATATTTT. Protein product: CASRLSDSGNTIYF. The V and J genes are TRBV10-2 and TRBJ1-3; D not certain. Germline V lookup: CDR1 WSHSY, CDR2 SAAADI. The CDR3 runs to 14 residues. V lost 8 bases and J lost 0, with 11 bases in between.